A selection of T cell receptor beta chains follows, all from one sample in a study of blood T cells in healthy people across ages. One entry per CDR3 protein results from TCRdb running MiXCR on the 5' RACE reads. The data contain about 1.6 million distinct CDR3 sequences, roughly 32% of them singletons. The material sequenced was blood. The receptors were gathered from a woman aged 25 to 39 in good health. Each CDR3 is given with its conserved first and last residue. A D gene is named only where the DNA matches it firmly. Clone size is given for some rows only: seen once, a few or many times, or a class if the clone is expanded.

j_call	d_call	v_call	clone_size	cdr3_aa	cdr3_nt
TRBJ1-1	-	TRBV20-1	-	CSASVRLSEAFF	TGCAGTGCTAGCGTCCGTCTTTCTGAAGCTTTCTTT
TRBJ2-3	-	TRBV20-1	many	CSARIPGTDTQYF	TGCAGTGCTAGAATACCCGGAACAGATACGCAGTATTTT
TRBJ2-5	-	TRBV20-1	many	CSARDPVRGNQETQYF	TGCAGTGCTAGAGATCCTGTCCGGGGGAACCAAGAGACCCAGTACTTC
TRBJ2-1	TRBD1	TRBV5-1	many	CASSLVAGGSLNEQFF	TGCGCCAGCAGCTTGGTAGCAGGGGGCTCCCTTAATGAGCAGTTCTTC
TRBJ1-4	-	TRBV12-3/TRBV12-4	few	CASSFSGDEKLFF	TGTGCCAGCAGTTTTTCGGGGGATGAGAAACTGTTTTTT
TRBJ1-1	-	TRBV12-3/TRBV12-4	few	CASSLGGVVGNTEAFF	TGTGCCAGCAGTTTAGGTGGGGTGGTCGGCAACACTGAAGCTTTCTTT
TRBJ2-1	TRBD2	TRBV9	-	CASSVGGSGISDEQFF	TGTGCCAGCAGCGTAGGGGGTAGCGGGATATCGGATGAGCAGTTCTTC
TRBJ2-6	-	TRBV3-1	-	CASSQDRGARPFSGANVLTF	TGTGCCAGCAGCCAAGATCGTGGAGCCCGCCCGTTCTCTGGGGCCAACGTCCTGACTTTC
TRBJ1-2	TRBD1	TRBV29-1	once	CSVKGQDFNYGYTF	TGCAGCGTAAAGGGACAGGACTTTAACTATGGCTACACCTTC
TRBJ2-1	-	TRBV11-1	-	CASSTYGTSNEQFF	TGTGCCAGCAGCACATACGGGACTTCCAATGAGCAGTTCTTC
TRBJ1-6	-	TRBV20-1	-	CSAAARVGQWGDSPLHF	TGCAGTGCCGCCGCTCGGGTGGGGCAATGGGGAGATTCACCCCTCCACTTT
TRBJ1-5	-	TRBV27	-	CASSLLGISNQPQHF	TGTGCCAGCAGTTTATTGGGGATTAGCAATCAGCCCCAGCATTTT
TRBJ1-2	-	TRBV4-2	-	CASSQERDHYTF	TGTGCCAGCAGCCAAGAAAGGGACCACTACACCTTC
TRBJ2-2	-	TRBV5-1	few	CASTGSGGSVNTGELFF	TGCGCCAGCACCGGGTCCGGGGGCAGCGTGAACACCGGGGAGCTGTTTTTT
TRBJ1-5	-	TRBV20-1	-	CSAPPGGSGSNQPQHF	TGCAGTGCCCCTCCTGGGGGCTCGGGAAGCAATCAGCCCCAGCATTTT
TRBJ2-4	-	TRBV6-5	-	CASSFVQGMAKNIQYF	TGTGCCAGCAGTTTTGTTCAGGGGATGGCCAAAAACATTCAGTACTTC
TRBJ2-3	-	TRBV7-2	many	CASSFGHPADTQYF	TGTGCCAGCAGCTTCGGACACCCGGCGGATACGCAGTATTTT
TRBJ2-7	-	TRBV7-9	-	CASSAPTGIPYEQYF	TGTGCCAGCAGCGCGCCCACAGGGATCCCCTACGAGCAGTACTTC
TRBJ2-2	TRBD2	TRBV20-1	-	CSAPSGGVTGELFF	TGCAGTGCTCCGAGCGGGGGCGTCACCGGGGAGCTGTTTTTT
TRBJ2-3	-	TRBV29-1	many	CSVGWRADTQYF	TGCAGCGTTGGTTGGCGCGCAGATACGCAGTATTTT
TRBJ2-5	-	TRBV5-6	once	CASSSGVPGRETQYF	TGTGCCAGCAGCTCGGGGGTTCCGGGACGGGAGACCCAGTACTTC
TRBJ2-7	-	TRBV3-1	few	CASSQELTKTYEQYF	TGTGCCAGCAGCCAAGAGTTGACAAAAACCTACGAGCAGTACTTC
TRBJ2-7	-	TRBV27	many	CASSHGSAYEQYF	TGTGCCAGCAGCCACGGCAGTGCCTACGAGCAGTACTTC